The 22 T cell receptor beta chains below were found in one sample sequenced in a study of T cells after yellow fever vaccination. One entry per CDR3 protein, called by TCRdb with MiXCR from the 5' RACE reads. Here the sample spans fewer than 400,000 distinct CDR3 sequences, 6.2% being singletons. The sample in question was PBMCs, obtained 5 days after the yellow fever booster vaccination. The receptors originated from a man aged 25 to 40 who received the YFV17D yellow fever vaccine.

The chain combines TRBV29-1 with TRBJ1-1; unclear D gene. The CDR3 length is 13 residues. V was shortened by 1 base and J by 3 bases, with 9 bases between the two germline ends. Germline CDR1 is SQVTM and CDR2 is ANQGSEA. CDR3 loop: CSVEGGSDTEAFF. CDR3 coding DNA: TGCAGCGTTGAAGGGGGTTCGGACACTGAAGCTTTCTTT.

This clonotype was seen at least ten times. The chain employs TRBV9 and TRBJ2-1, with D unclear. The V and J ends lost 0 bases and 8 bases respectively, with 6 bases between them. Germline CDR1 reads SGDLS; CDR2 reads YYNGEE. The CDR3 is 12 residues long. CDR3 residues: CASSVEAYEQFF. The CDR3 DNA reads as TGTGCCAGCAGCGTAGAAGCGTATGAGCAGTTCTTC.

The V call is TRBV6-5, the J call TRBJ2-7; D remains ambiguous. Germline-derived CDR1 and CDR2 are MNHEY and SVGAGI. The V and J ends lost 0 bases and 0 bases respectively, with 9 bases between them. The CDR3 sequence is 15 residues long. DNA for the CDR3: TGTGCCAGCAGTTACTCATCGGCAAGCTCCTACGAGCAGTACTTC. Encoded protein: CASSYSSASSYEQYF.

The table lists this clonotype with a few counts. The chain couples TRBV19 to TRBJ1-1; TRBD1 is a possible D gene (5 bases). Trimming left V 10 bases short and J 4 bases short, with 19 bases between. This CDR3 spans 14 amino acids. Looked up from germline, CDR1 is LNHDA and CDR2 is SQIVND (reference sequence). In DNA form, the CDR3 reads TGTGCCACCACGGGACGGACCTTGGGCACTGAAGCTTTCTTT. Translated, it gives CATTGRTLGTEAFF.

This clonotype was picked up a small number of times. The V gene is TRBV7-2, the J gene TRBJ2-3; TRBD1 matches 10 bases. With V trimmed by 1 base and J by 3 bases, 4 bases remained unmatched. Germline V gives CDR1 SGHTA, CDR2 FQGNSA. The CDR3 runs 16 residues. CDR3 coding DNA: TGTGCCAGCAGCTTAGGGGGACAGGGGATGACAGATACGCAGTATTTT. Its translation is CASSLGGQGMTDTQYF.

V usage is TRBV18 and J usage is TRBJ2-1, with D perhaps given as TRBD1 or TRBD2 (5 bases each). From germline, CDR1 is KGHSH and CDR2 LQKENI. Trimming removed 1 base from V and 3 bases from J, with 22 bases in between. This CDR3 has 19 amino acids. CDR3 residues: CASSPRVSGAADLYNEQFF. The CDR3 DNA follows: TGTGCCAGCTCACCACGGGTTTCCGGGGCCGCGGACCTCTACAATGAGCAGTTCTTC.

The rearrangement links TRBV20-1 to TRBJ1-1, with D unresolved. CDR1 and CDR2 from the germline V gene are DFQATT and SNEGSKA (reference sequence). V lost 6 bases to trimming and J lost 0 bases, with 20 bases between them. The length of the CDR3 is 16 residues. DNA for the CDR3: TGCAGTGCGCAGATTCGGGGAGGAGGCATGAACACTGAAGCTTTCTTT. Residues: CSAQIRGGGMNTEAFF.

Notes on this clonotype: One end of the junction varies from germline; a read error may be responsible. The chain joins TRBV20-1 to TRBJ2-1; possible D gene TRBD2, 6 bases. The CDR3 is 16 residues long. CDR1 is DFQATT and CDR2 is SNEGSKA in the germline V gene (reference sequence). The CDR3 region is CCARTGGIGSYNEQFF. The CDR3 region has the DNA TGCTGTGCTAGAACGGGCGGGATTGGGTCCTACAATGAGCAGTTCTTC.

There are many counts of this clonotype. This chain joins TRBV30 and TRBJ2-7; D not certain. Trimming shortened V by 2 bases and J by 2 bases, and 7 bases separated the two germline ends. Germline V gives CDR1 GTSNPN, CDR2 SVGIG (reference sequence). The CDR3 runs to 12 residues. The CDR3 here is CAWSIWAYEQYF. DNA of the CDR3: TGTGCCTGGAGTATCTGGGCCTACGAGCAGTACTTC.

This clonotype was seen ten or more times. V gene TRBV20-1 combines with J gene TRBJ2-4, with no clear D. V lost 8 bases to trimming and J lost 3 bases, with 14 bases between them. The CDR3 is made up of 13 amino acids. The germline V gene encodes CDR1 DFQATT and CDR2 SNEGSKA (reference sequence). The CDR3 loop is CSPDELVKNIQYF. CDR3 DNA sequence: TGCAGTCCGGACGAATTGGTCAAAAACATTCAGTACTTC.

There are many counts of this clonotype. V is TRBV15 and J is TRBJ1-5; D is uncertain. The V end was cut by 6 bases, the J end by 4 bases, with 7 bases between. The CDR3 runs to 12 residues. Germline V CDR1 and CDR2: LNHNV, YYDKDF (reference sequence). CDR3 region: CATRLSNQPQHF. CDR3 DNA sequence: TGTGCCACCAGGCTGAGTAATCAGCCCCAGCATTTT.

This clonotype was counted between two and nine times. The chain couples TRBV5-6 to TRBJ2-2; D gene uncertain. The germline V gene encodes CDR1 SGHDT and CDR2 YYEEEE. Trimming shortened V by 0 bases and J by 6 bases, and 12 bases separated the two germline ends. This CDR3 is built from 15 residues. In DNA form, the CDR3 reads TGTGCCAGCAGCTTGGACGCCCGTAACGCCGGGGAGCTGTTTTTT. The encoded protein is CASSLDARNAGELFF. Full variable domain (missing parts from reference TRBV5-6 and TRBJ2-2): DAGVTQSPTHLIKTRGQQVTLRCSPKSGHDTVSWYQQALGQGPQFIFQYYEEEERQRGNFPDRFSGHQFPNYSSELNVNALLLGDSALYLCASSLDARNAGELFFGEGSRLTVL.

The chain links TRBV10-3 to TRBJ2-1; possible D gene TRBD2, 6 bases. V lost 8 bases to trimming and J lost 8 bases, with 10 bases between them. Germline-derived CDR1 and CDR2 are ENHRY and SYGVKD. This CDR3 contains 11 residues. In DNA form, the CDR3 reads TGTGCCATCTTGGGGGGTGATGAGCAGTTCTTC. It yields the protein CAILGGDEQFF.

In this sample, this clonotype turned up a few times. The rearrangement uses TRBV10-2 and TRBJ2-1; D might be TRBD2 (6 bases). Trimming left V 11 bases short and J 10 bases short, with 24 bases between. Per germline, CDR1 WSHSY and CDR2 SAAADI. The CDR3 sequence is 14 residues long. CDR3 loop: CAGGSGLSLGEQFF. The CDR3 coding sequence is TGCGCCGGGGGGTCGGGACTGAGTTTAGGGGAGCAGTTCTTC.

The sample holds a few counts of this clonotype. This chain connects TRBV28 to TRBJ2-7, with 8 bases identical to TRBD1. Unmatched junction bases numbered 10, after V lost 8 bases and J lost 4 bases. Germline CDR1 and CDR2: MDHEN and SYDVKM. This CDR3 contains 14 residues. This chain's CDR3 is CASFGAGGGYEQYF. In nucleotides, the CDR3 is TGTGCCAGCTTTGGGGCAGGGGGCGGGTACGAGCAGTACTTC.

This clonotype came up a few times. The rearrangement joins TRBV7-2 to TRBJ2-1; D is possibly TRBD2 (5 bases). Looked up from germline, CDR1 is SGHTA and CDR2 is FQGNSA. V was pared by 2 bases and J by 7 bases, with 15 bases between. CDR3 length: 15 amino acids. CDR3 sequence reads: CASSLRAGARNEQFF. The CDR3 coding sequence is TGTGCCAGCAGCTTACGGGCGGGTGCTAGGAATGAGCAGTTCTTC.

Ten or more counts support this clonotype. This chain connects TRBV12-3 or TRBV12-4 to TRBJ2-1; 7 nucleotides match TRBD2. Trimming at V came to 6 bases and at J to 2 bases, leaving 4 bases not matched to a gene. The CDR3 is 14 amino acids. The CDR3 nucleotides are TGTGCCAGCAGACGCGGGACTACCTACAATGAGCAGTTCTTC. Translation: CASRRGTTYNEQFF.

A few counts support this clonotype. V gene TRBV6-5 combines with J gene TRBJ2-6; D is ambiguous. CDR3 length equals 16 residues. The V end was cut by 0 bases, the J end by 0 bases, with 6 bases between. Looked up from germline, CDR1 is MNHEY and CDR2 is SVGAGI. CDR3: CASSYSVTSGANVLTF. In nucleotides, the CDR3 is TGTGCCAGCAGTTACTCGGTCACCTCTGGGGCCAACGTCCTGACTTTC.

The sample holds many counts of this clonotype. The chain is built from TRBV30 and TRBJ1-1, with a possible D match to TRBD1 (6 bases). Trimming took off 0 bases at V and 10 bases at J, with 9 bases between the two ends. The CDR3 spans 11 residues. Germline loops: CDR1 GTSNPN, CDR2 SVGIG (reference sequence). CDR3 nucleotide sequence: TGTGCCTGGAGTGTGGGGGGGCCAGCTTTCTTT. This codes for CAWSVGGPAFF.

This clonotype was seen a handful of times. Here the CDR3 reads CASSHGIQYTEAFF. In DNA form, the CDR3 reads TGTGCCAGCTCACATGGTATTCAGTACACTGAAGCTTTCTTT. The chain combines TRBV18 with TRBJ1-1; no firm D call. The germline V gene encodes CDR1 KGHSH and CDR2 LQKENI. CDR3 length: 14 amino acids. Trimming removed 4 bases at V and 3 bases at J, with 12 bases between.

CDR3 coding DNA: TGTGCCAGCAGCGTTAGAGGGACGGGAGAGACCCAGTACTTC. Translated: CASSVRGTGETQYF. The genes are TRBV9 and TRBJ2-5; either TRBD1 or TRBD2 may supply D (5 bases each). The length of the CDR3 is 14 residues. Between the trimmed V and J ends, which lost 2 bases and 4 bases, there was a span of 12 bases. Germline CDR1 is SGDLS and CDR2 is YYNGEE.

The rearrangement uses TRBV2 and TRBJ2-7, with TRBD1 as a possible D gene (6 bases). V lost 8 bases to trimming and J lost 1 base, with 9 bases between them. Germline V gene lookup returns CDR1 SNHLY and CDR2 FYNNEI. The length of the CDR3 is 12 residues. CDR3 bases: TGTGCCAGCCGGACAGATTCCTACGAGCAGTACTTC. Translated, it gives CASRTDSYEQYF.